The sequence of this T cell receptor beta chain was determined in a study of blood T cell repertoires in COVID-19. Looking at the study overall: Researchers got acute and convalescent COVID-19 samples from the United States, Italy and Spain. The cDNA or gDNA used as material had been derived from T cells, B-cell-depleted T cells, or PBMCs.

This CDR3 contains 12 residues. The germline V gene has CDR1 SEHNR and CDR2 FQNEAQ (reference sequence). The V gene lost 2 bases and the J gene lost 3 bases, with 3 bases spanning the gap. Sequenced by immunoSEQ multiplex PCR; TCRdb stores in-frame clones only, minus some. Of some 53,000 clones listed, 75% to 90% are singletons. The sequence came from a man aged 55 to 69 with active COVID-19. The sequenced sample was peripheral blood. The chain recombines TRBV7-9 with TRBJ2-3; D call uncertain. The DNA for the CDR3 is TGTGCCAGCAGCTTACTTACAGATACGCAGTATTTT. Its protein product is CASSLLTDTQYF.